This TCR beta chain was sequenced for a study of beta chain features in type 1 diabetes. Notes on the study in general: Researchers cautioned that cDNA sequencing could over-represent cells with high TCR expression.

Averaging approximately 0.11 L, one heparinised blood draw came from each individual donor. CD45RO/CCR7/CD25/CD127/CD95/CD27 sorting isolated CD4+ naive, central memory, regulatory and stem cell-like memory cells. The purity of all sorted populations exceeded 98%. Every bit of the isolated RNA underwent reverse transcription, so sequencing read expressed TCRB transcripts. This table comes from immunoSEQ multiplex PCR, and its TCRdb copy is limited to in-frame clones, with some not included. The data contain 250,000 to 300,000 clones, around 7.3% of them seen just once; the ten biggest clones take up roughly 1%. To note about this clone: As yet, its antigen is unknown.

Source material: central memory CD4+ T cells from blood. The sequence was obtained from a young woman in good health.

The CDR3 here is CASSQDRVSRETQYF. CDR3 coding DNA: TGTGCCAGCAGCCAAGATCGGGTCAGTCGAGAGACCCAGTACTTC. The rearrangement joins TRBV14 to TRBJ2-5; D unresolved. CDR3 length: 15 amino acids. Deletions cut 0 bases from V and 4 bases from J, with 12 bases between. The germline gives CDR1 SGHDN, CDR2 FVKESK.